Shown below are 21 T cell receptor beta chains from a single sample sequenced in a study of response to subunit inactivated influenza vaccine. Via MiXCR, TCRdb re-called the RT-PCR reads, giving one row per CDR3 protein. This sample carries about 480,000 distinct CDR3 sequences, roughly 13% of them seen once, and the ten largest clones take around 13%. Sequencing used PBMCs from blood, obtained around seven weeks after vaccination. All receptors derive from a man aged 50-59 years who received an inactivated influenza vaccine.

This clonotype was detected a few times. This chain uses TRBV7-9 with TRBJ2-1, with 9 bases aligning to TRBD2. With V trimmed by 6 bases and J by 5 bases, 11 bases remained unmatched. CDR1 SEHNR and CDR2 FQNEAQ come from the germline V gene (reference sequence). This CDR3 is 16 amino acids long. This chain's CDR3 is CASRHLKRGVDNEQFF. The CDR3 coding sequence is TGTGCCAGCAGGCATCTTAAGCGGGGGGTAGACAATGAGCAGTTCTTC. Based on the CDR3 plus reference TRBV7-9 and TRBJ2-1, the full variable domain is DTGVSQNPRHKITKRGQNVTFRCDPISEHNRLYWYRQTLGQGPEFLTYFQNEAQLEKSRLLSDRFSAERPKGSFSTLEIQRTEQGDSAMYLCASRHLKRGVDNEQFFGPGTRLTVL.

The gene calls are TRBV2 and TRBJ2-5; weak D call: TRBD2 (7 bases). The CDR3 has 15 residues. Germline-derived CDR1 and CDR2 are SNHLY and FYNNEI. V was trimmed by 7 bases and J by 4 bases, leaving 19 bases between them. The CDR3 protein is CASKSTGGLGETQYF. As DNA, the CDR3 is TGTGCCAGCAAGTCGACGGGGGGCCTGGGAGAGACCCAGTACTTC.

This clonotype was seen a few times. V is TRBV15 and J is TRBJ2-7; 8 positions match TRBD1. V was pared by 0 bases and J by 7 bases, with 8 bases of the junction left unmatched. The CDR3 has 15 residues. Per germline, CDR1 LNHNV and CDR2 YYDKDF (reference sequence). The CDR3 here is CATSRDKGRGREQYF. In DNA, the CDR3 is TGTGCCACCAGCAGAGATAAAGGCAGGGGGCGTGAGCAGTACTTC.

The table lists this clonotype with many counts. V is TRBV12-3 or TRBV12-4 and J is TRBJ2-4, with D perhaps given as TRBD1 or TRBD2 (6 bases each). CDR3 size: 14 residues. The V and J ends lost 3 bases and 7 bases respectively, with 13 bases between them. The CDR3 DNA is TGTGCCAGCAGTTTTGTAGGGGGGACGAACATTCAGTACTTC. Residues: CASSFVGGTNIQYF.

This clonotype turned up a few times. This chain connects TRBV2 to TRBJ1-1, with a possible D match to TRBD1 (5 bases). The CDR3 extends over 14 amino acids. V was trimmed by 6 bases and J by 3 bases, leaving 14 bases between them. The germline V gene has CDR1 SNHLY and CDR2 FYNNEI. The chain's CDR3 is CASSVRRGDTEAFF. The CDR3 DNA follows: TGTGCCAGCAGCGTACGGCGGGGGGACACTGAAGCTTTCTTT.

V usage is TRBV6-1 and J usage is TRBJ2-5; 8 bases line up with TRBD1. The germline V gene encodes CDR1 MNHNS and CDR2 SASEGT. J was trimmed by 5 bases and V by 7 bases; bases with no gene match: 9. This CDR3 comprises 14 residues. The CDR3 region is CASTQATGVETQYF. Written as DNA, the CDR3 is TGTGCCAGCACCCAAGCGACAGGGGTCGAGACCCAGTACTTC.

The sample holds a few counts of this clonotype. The rearrangement joins TRBV20-1 to TRBJ2-5; TRBD2 might be the D (5 bases). The V end was cut by 8 bases, the J end by 5 bases, with 6 bases between. The CDR3 is made up of 9 amino acids. The germline gives CDR1 DFQATT, CDR2 SNEGSKA (reference sequence). The CDR3 nucleotides read TGCAGTACGGGGGAGACCCAGTACTTC. Its translation: CSTGETQYF.

This chain joins TRBV18 and TRBJ2-1, with 9 bases that match TRBD2. Germline-derived CDR1 and CDR2 are KGHSH and LQKENI. Trimming cost V 3 bases and J 7 bases; bases outside gene matches: 7. The CDR3 contains 15 residues. CDR3 in DNA: TGTGCCAGCTCACCCTTTGCGGGGGGGCTTAATGAGCAGTTCTTC. Encoded protein: CASSPFAGGLNEQFF.

There are a few counts of this clonotype. This chain connects TRBV20-1 to TRBJ2-7; possibly TRBD1 or TRBD2 for D (5 bases each). The germline gives CDR1 DFQATT, CDR2 SNEGSKA (reference sequence). Trimming pared 6 bases from V and 4 bases from J, leaving 13 bases between. The CDR3 extends over 12 amino acids. The CDR3 loop reads CSAPGRIYEQYF. In DNA form, the CDR3 reads TGCAGTGCCCCGGGACGGATTTACGAGCAGTACTTC.

This clonotype was seen a handful of times. The chain links TRBV12-3 or TRBV12-4 to TRBJ2-2; TRBD1 matches 9 bases. CDR3 length: 14 amino acids. V lost 5 bases to trimming and J lost 7 bases; unmatched junction nucleotides: 5. CDR3 sequence (DNA): TGTGCCAGCAGTCGACAGGGGGAGCTCGGGGAGCTGTTTTTT. This translates into CASSRQGELGELFF.

The rearrangement joins TRBV6-1 to TRBJ2-7; 14 bases agree with TRBD2. The germline V gene has CDR1 MNHNS and CDR2 SASEGT. The CDR3 is made up of 14 amino acids. The trim removed 7 bases at V and 4 bases at J, leaving 3 bases unmatched. CDR3 coding DNA: TGTGCCAGCACCGGGACTAGCGGGGGATACGAGCAGTACTTC. Translation gives CASTGTSGGYEQYF.

As for this clonotype: A read error may be the cause here, since a much bigger clone is one base away. The J gene is TRBJ2-3, the V gene TRBV4-2, with TRBD2 identical over 7 bases. Germline CDR1 is LGHNA and CDR2 is YNFKEQ. This CDR3 comprises 12 residues. Here the CDR3 reads CPSSRGVDTQYF. The CDR3 coding sequence is TGTCCCAGCAGCCGGGGGGTGGATACGCAGTATTTT.

This clonotype was observed many times. The J gene is TRBJ2-4, the V gene TRBV20-1, with D perhaps TRBD1 (5 bases). V lost 3 bases to trimming and J lost 8 bases, with 11 bases between them. This CDR3 is built from 12 residues. Germline loops: CDR1 DFQATT, CDR2 SNEGSKA (reference sequence). CDR3 DNA: TGCAGTGCTAGGTCCAGGGTTGACATTCAGTACTTC. Amino acids: CSARSRVDIQYF.

This clonotype was counted a few times. The chain carries TRBV11-2 and TRBJ2-7; possible D gene TRBD1, 6 bases. Germline CDR1 and CDR2: SGHAT and FQNNGV. V was shortened by 1 base and J by 4 bases, with 17 bases between the two germline ends. The length of the CDR3 is 16 residues. This chain's CDR3 is CASSLVRGLGQYEQYF. The CDR3 coding sequence is TGTGCCAGCAGCTTAGTGAGGGGGTTAGGGCAATACGAGCAGTACTTC.

This chain uses TRBV18 with TRBJ1-1, with D maybe TRBD1 (5 bases). CDR1 is KGHSH, CDR2 LQKENI, per germline. V lost 3 bases and J 6 bases, leaving 11 bases between the germline ends. CDR3 length equals 13 residues. This chain's CDR3 is CASSPLRDSEAFF. CDR3 coding DNA: TGTGCCAGCTCACCGCTCAGGGACTCTGAAGCTTTCTTT.

The J gene is TRBJ2-3, the V gene TRBV6-2 or TRBV6-3; D is perhaps TRBD1 (5 bases). Germline V gene sequence: CDR1 MNHEY, CDR2 SVGEGT. CDR3 length: 17 residues. V lost 10 bases and J lost 3, with 26 bases in between. This CDR3 reads CATVDNVGRDGTDTQYF. CDR3 nucleotides: TGTGCCACCGTGGACAATGTTGGTCGAGACGGGACAGATACGCAGTATTTT.

This chain connects TRBV6-2 or TRBV6-3 to TRBJ2-7; the match to TRBD1 covers 10 bases. Trimming removed 2 bases from V and 6 bases from J; junction bases left unmatched: 7. Germline assignment: CDR1 MNHEY and CDR2 SVGEGT. The CDR3 is 15 residues long. The CDR3 is CASSYADRGLVEQYF. Written as DNA, the CDR3 is TGTGCCAGCAGTTACGCCGACAGGGGGCTTGTCGAGCAGTACTTC.

This clonotype was seen at least ten times. Here the CDR3 DNA reads TGCAGCGTCGCACACCCTGGGACGGCCGAAAAACTGTTTTTT. This sequence encodes CSVAHPGTAEKLFF. V is TRBV29-1 and J is TRBJ1-4; D is perhaps TRBD1 (5 bases). This CDR3 contains 14 residues. Trimming took 6 bases from V and 8 from J, leaving 19 bases between them. Germline lookup yields CDR1 SQVTM and CDR2 ANQGSEA. The full variable domain, with the rest looked up from reference TRBV29-1 and TRBJ1-4, is SAVISQKPSRDICQRGTSLTIQCQVDSQVTMMFWYRQQPGQSLTLIATANQGSEATYESGFVIDKFPISRPNLTFSTLTVSNMSPEDSSIYLCSVAHPGTAEKLFFGSGTQLSVL.

A few counts support this clonotype. The chain is built from TRBV7-9 and TRBJ2-1; TRBD1 is a possible D gene (5 bases). Deletions cut 6 bases from V and 10 bases from J, with 10 bases between. There are 11 residues in the CDR3. Germline V gives CDR1 SEHNR, CDR2 FQNEAQ (reference sequence). The CDR3 sequence is CASRATGEQFF. The CDR3 region has the DNA TGTGCCAGCAGGGCCACAGGCGAGCAGTTCTTC.

The V call is TRBV7-9, the J call TRBJ2-3, with D unresolved. Between the trimmed V and J ends, which lost 8 bases and 2 bases, there was a span of 17 bases. Germline V gene data show CDR1 as SEHNR and CDR2 as FQNEAQ (reference sequence). The CDR3 has 15 amino acids. The CDR3 spells CASSPWGAATDTQYF. CDR3 coding DNA: TGTGCCAGCTCGCCGTGGGGTGCCGCCACAGATACGCAGTATTTT.

This clonotype was detected a few times. The J gene is TRBJ2-7, the V gene TRBV29-1, with D perhaps matching TRBD1 (6 bases). The germline V gene has CDR1 SQVTM and CDR2 ANQGSEA. This CDR3 is built from 12 residues. The V end was cut by 2 bases, the J end by 3 bases, with 8 bases between. The CDR3 DNA follows: TGCAGCGTTGAAATCAGGGGCTACGAGCAGTACTTC. Protein product: CSVEIRGYEQYF.